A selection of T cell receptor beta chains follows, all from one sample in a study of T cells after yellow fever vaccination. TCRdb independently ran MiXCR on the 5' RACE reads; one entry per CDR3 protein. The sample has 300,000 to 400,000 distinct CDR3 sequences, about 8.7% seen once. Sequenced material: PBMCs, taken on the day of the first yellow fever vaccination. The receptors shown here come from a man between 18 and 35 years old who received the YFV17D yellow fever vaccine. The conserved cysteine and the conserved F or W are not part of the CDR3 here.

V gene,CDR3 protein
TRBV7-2,ASSPYRQGSGANVLT
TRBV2,ASTENYYGYT
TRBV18,ASSPVSGSGSSNQPQH
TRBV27,ASAAPESGTLNEQY
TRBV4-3,ASSQDQGTLYNEQF
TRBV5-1,ASSLTEEYTEAF
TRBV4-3,ASSQDRGTPPTDTQY
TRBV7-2,ASSLRTSKNNEQF
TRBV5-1,ASSKSGPGETQY
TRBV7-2,ASSFVGAAEAF
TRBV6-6,ASKEDSTEAF
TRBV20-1,SVPGGSREQF
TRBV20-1,SADRAGYTEAF
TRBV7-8,ASSLDRRGGSSTDTQY
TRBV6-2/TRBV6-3,ASSSAEETQY
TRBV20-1,SARGAGTGRSETQY
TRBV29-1,SVEDGGLAGKETQY
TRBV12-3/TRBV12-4,ASSRTAQETQY
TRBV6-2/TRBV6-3,ASSYRILQETQY
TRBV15,ATSRDPYTGNNEKLF
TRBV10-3,AISDSDRGPLP
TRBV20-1,STNRGGKLF
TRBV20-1,SAPRGGGEQF
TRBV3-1,ASSHETGRFDYGYT
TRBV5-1,ASSLTPYQETQY
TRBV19,ASKGDRVRNSPLH
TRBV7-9,ASTTMGQGGDYT
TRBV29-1,SACVSANTEAF
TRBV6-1,ASSQLQGARYEQY
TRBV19,ASSWAHGPYEQY
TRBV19,ASSTKDRGRTGELF
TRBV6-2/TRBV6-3,ASGEETQY
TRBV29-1,SVHAGTTNTGELF